This TCR beta chain was observed in a study of T-cell memory formation after mild COVID-19. Study as a whole: Clusters of TCRs were largely donor specific.

The study's findings and limits: Mainly CM and EM harbored the contracting CD4+ clones; mainly EMRA harbored the CD8+ ones. Several responding clones turned up in pre-infection memory, indicating that cross-reactive memory may have taken part.

TCRalpha and TCRbeta libraries used 5'RACE with constant-segment primers and UMIs. TCRdb ran MiXCR on the 5' RACE reads and lists one entry per CDR3 protein. Of approximately 350,000 distinct CDR3 sequences detected, about an eighth appear once; the ten largest clones hold about 22%. This clonotype has just a few counts. What it binds is not known. The sample taken for sequencing was PBMCs or a T cell subset sorted from them (not recorded which). This TCR was sampled from a man aged 18 to 35 who had mild COVID-19 (a few samples of this study predate the infection). Cell type and time point are not known.

The CDR3 loop is CASSFPGTGAGYTF. Written as DNA, the CDR3 is TGTGCCAGCAGCTTCCCCGGGACAGGGGCGGGCTACACCTTC. The chain couples TRBV11-2 to TRBJ1-2, with 10 bases lining up with TRBD1. Germline values: CDR1 SGHAT, CDR2 FQNNGV. With V trimmed by 3 bases and J by 8 bases, 6 bases remained unmatched. The CDR3 spans 14 residues. Full variable domain (remainder filled in from reference TRBV11-2 and TRBJ1-2): EAGVAQSPRYKIIEKRQSVAFWCNPISGHATLYWYQQILGQGPKLLIQFQNNGVVDDSQLPKDRFSAERLKGVDSTLKIQPAKLEDSAVYLCASSFPGTGAGYTFGSGTRLTVV.